These 23 T cell receptor beta chains were sequenced from one sample in a study of tumor and adjacent non-tumor tissue in lung cancer. The template was RNA from unsorted bulk tissue. The library came from three nested PCR rounds adapted from ARM-PCR protocols. From the multiplex PCR reads, TCRdb called clonotypes with MiXCR, one entry per CDR3 protein. This repertoire shows about 85,000 distinct CDR3 sequences, 61% found once; its top ten account for about 15%. Sequencing used lung tumor tissue. Every receptor here comes from a man between 65 and 79 years old with non-small cell lung cancer.

This clonotype has only a few counts. The chain has TRBV7-9 and TRBJ2-1, with 13 bases aligning to TRBD2. Trimming cost V 4 bases and J 4 bases; bases outside gene matches: 13. This CDR3 region has 19 residues. Germline CDR1 reads SEHNR; CDR2 reads FQNEAQ (reference sequence). CDR3 coding DNA: TGTGCCAGCAGCTCCCGGACTAGCGGGAGTTGGCTATCTTACAATGAGCAGTTCTTC. As protein: CASSSRTSGSWLSYNEQFF.

As regards this clonotype: Since no conserved phenylalanine or tryptophan closes the CDR3, a read error is the likely cause. The chain combines TRBV6-5 with TRBJ2-5, with a possible D match to TRBD1 (6 bases). The CDR3 is 13 amino acids. The germline CDR1 and CDR2 sequences are MNHEY and SVGAGI. V dropped 8 bases and J dropped 5 bases, with 15 bases sitting between them. The CDR3 bases are TGTGCCAGCCGCAGGGGCACAGAGGAGACCCAGTACTCC. This codes for CASRRGTEETQYS.

Comment on this clonotype: Just one base apart from a much larger clone, this may be a read error. V usage is TRBV4-1 and J usage is TRBJ2-7; perhaps TRBD1 as D (6 bases). The CDR3 totals 14 residues. Germline assignment: CDR1 MGHRA and CDR2 YSYEKL. CDR3 in DNA: TGCGCCAGCAGCCAAGAGGACAGTTCCTACGAGCAGTGCTTC. As protein: CASSQEDSSYEQCF.

Only a few counts were recorded for this clonotype. The gene calls are TRBV11-2 and TRBJ1-1; D is undetermined. V dropped 6 bases and J dropped 4 bases, with 12 bases sitting between them. The length of the CDR3 is 13 residues. Germline-derived CDR1 and CDR2 are SGHAT and FQNNGV. The DNA for the CDR3 is TGTGCCAGCAGTTACACCGGGCTCACTGAAGCTTTCTTT. Translating it yields CASSYTGLTEAFF.

This clonotype was seen at least ten times. The chain couples TRBV6-6 to TRBJ2-7, with D uncertain. V gave up 4 bases and J gave up 0 bases, with 7 bases separating them. The length of the CDR3 is 13 residues. Germline V CDR1 and CDR2: MNHNY, SVGAGI (reference sequence). This CDR3 reads CASSLKSSYEQYF. For the CDR3, the DNA is TGTGCCAGCAGTTTAAAGAGCTCCTACGAGCAGTACTTC.

Note on this clonotype: A single base separates this from a much larger clone, so it may be a read error. The CDR3 does not end in the conserved phenylalanine or tryptophan, so this is likely a read error. The chain links TRBV28 to TRBJ2-7; a possible D gene is TRBD1 (5 bases). Trimming pared 5 bases from V and 5 bases from J, leaving 10 bases between. Per the germline V gene, CDR1 is MDHEN and CDR2 is SYDVKM. The CDR3 spans 12 residues. The CDR3 DNA follows: TGTGCCAGCAGTATCCTCAGGGACGAGCAGTACTTA. Amino acid sequence: CASSILRDEQYL.

Points on this clonotype: This may come from a read error, since a much larger clone is one base off. This chain joins TRBV6-6 and TRBJ2-5; D gene unclear. The CDR3 is 15 amino acids. Per germline, CDR1 MNHNY and CDR2 SVGAGI (reference sequence). The CDR3 coding sequence is TGTGCCAGCAGTCCCCGGCCGCCCCCCCCGGAGACCAAGTACTTC. It yields the protein CASSPRPPPPETKYF.

This clonotype was counted a few times. In nucleotides, the CDR3 is TGTGCCAGCAGCTACCGGCGGGAGATGAACACTGAAGCTTTCTTT. As protein: CASSYRREMNTEAFF. This chain joins TRBV12-3 or TRBV12-4 and TRBJ1-1; unclear D gene. The V gene lost 6 bases and the J gene lost 0 bases, with 14 bases spanning the gap. The CDR3 covers 15 residues.

This clonotype appeared a few times. J is TRBJ2-3 and V is TRBV10-3; D may be TRBD1 or TRBD2 (5 bases each). The ends were cut back, 11 bases at V and 0 bases at J, with 15 bases in the middle. Germline lookup yields CDR1 ENHRY and CDR2 SYGVKD. The CDR3 loop spans 14 amino acids. For the CDR3, the DNA is TGTGCCGTGGGGGACGGCCTAAGCACAGATACGCAGTATTTT. It specifies CAVGDGLSTDTQYF.

Note on this clonotype: Mismatch with germline at one junction end may stem from a read error. The gene calls are TRBV11-2 and TRBJ2-3; D perhaps matches TRBD1 (6 bases). The V gene's germline CDR1 is SGHAT and CDR2 FQNNGV. The CDR3 is 15 residues long. CDR3 protein: CASSLVGGQVDTQYF. CDR3 nucleotide sequence: TGTGCTAGCAGCCTAGTAGGGGGTCAGGTAGATACGCAGTATTTT.

This clonotype was seen many times. This chain links TRBV6-2 or TRBV6-3 with TRBJ2-7; no clear D gene. The germline V gene encodes CDR1 MNHEY and CDR2 SVGEGT. V shed 0 bases and J shed 8 bases, with 11 bases lying between them. This CDR3 has 13 amino acids. Here the CDR3 reads CASSYSTLGKQYF. The CDR3 nucleotides are TGTGCCAGCAGTTACTCGACCCTTGGGAAGCAGTACTTC.

This clonotype was observed a few times. One base away lies a much larger clone, so this may be a sequencing read error. The chain is built from TRBV6-6 and TRBJ1-2; possibly TRBD1 for D (5 bases). CDR1 is MNHNY, CDR2 SVGAGI, per germline (reference sequence). Trimming took 2 bases from V and 5 from J, leaving 9 bases between them. This CDR3 spans 13 amino acids. In nucleotides, the CDR3 is TGTGCCAGCAGTTACAGGGACCAATATGGCTACACCTTC. The encoded protein is CASSYRDQYGYTF.

Note on this clonotype: The junction departs from germline at one end; a sequencing error may be responsible. CDR3 protein: CVSSYDGPFRNSPHHF. The CDR3 nucleotides read TGTGTCAGCAGTTACGATGGGCCCTTTAGGAATTCACCCCACCACTTT. This chain links TRBV6-5 with TRBJ1-6, with D uncertain. The CDR3 spans 16 residues. The germline V gene has CDR1 MNHEY and CDR2 SVGAGI.

Turning to this clonotype: A much larger clone is a single base away; this may be a read error. The CDR3 region is CASDPEPGQIDSLLHF. In DNA, the CDR3 is TGCGCCAGCGACCCCGAGCCGGGACAGATAGATTCACTCCTCCACTTT. This chain uses TRBV10-2 with TRBJ1-6, with 7 bases aligning to TRBD1. CDR3 length equals 16 residues. Germline assignment: CDR1 WSHSY and CDR2 SAAADI.

This clonotype was detected many times. V usage is TRBV6-1 and J usage is TRBJ1-6; TRBD1 is a possible D gene (5 bases). The germline gives CDR1 MNHNS, CDR2 SASEGT. The CDR3 consists of 14 residues. V was cut by 5 bases and J by 7 bases, with 12 bases left in between. The DNA of the CDR3 is TGTGCCAGCAGTTTGGGACCGCACAATTCACCCCTCCACTTT. Its protein is CASSLGPHNSPLHF.

Points on this clonotype: In this CDR3 the conserved last residue, phenylalanine or tryptophan, is missing, so a read error is likely. The V gene is TRBV11-3, the J gene TRBJ2-2; no definite D call. Between the trimmed V and J ends, which lost 6 bases and 0 bases, there was a span of 5 bases. This CDR3 spans 13 amino acids. Germline V gene data show CDR1 as SGHNT and CDR2 as YENEEA. In DNA form, the CDR3 reads TGTGCCAGCAGTCCCTCGAACACCGGGGAGCTGTTTTCC. Translating it yields CASSPSNTGELFS.

Note on this clonotype: The germline gene is not matched at one end of the junction; a read error may be the cause. In nucleotides, the CDR3 is TGTGCCAGCAGTTTCGACTGGAGTACGGAGACCCAGTACTTC. Its translation is CASSFDWSTETQYF. The chain employs TRBV5-1 and TRBJ2-5; D remains ambiguous. CDR1 is SGHRS, CDR2 YFSETQ, per germline. CDR3 size: 14 residues.

Concerning this clonotype: At one boundary the junction diverges from the germline segment, which might be a read error. The V and J genes are TRBV6-1 and TRBJ2-7, with TRBD2 matching over 9 bases. Germline-derived CDR1 and CDR2 are MNHNS and SASEGT. The CDR3 covers 15 residues. This CDR3 reads CANSERASGDYEQYF. CDR3 nucleotide sequence: TGTGCCAACAGTGAACGGGCTAGCGGGGACTACGAGCAGTACTTC.

This clonotype has a count of ten or more. The chain joins TRBV28 to TRBJ2-5, with a weak D call TRBD2 (5 bases). CDR3 length equals 12 residues. The germline V gene has CDR1 MDHEN and CDR2 SYDVKM. V lost 5 bases to trimming and J lost 5 bases, with 9 bases between them. The CDR3 nucleotides read TGTGCCAGCAGTCGGACGGGGGAGACCCAGTACTTC. Translating gives CASSRTGETQYF.

In this sample, this clonotype turned up once. The J gene is TRBJ2-5, the V gene TRBV6-2 or TRBV6-3; D is undetermined. This CDR3 contains 13 residues. Per the germline V gene, CDR1 is MNHEY and CDR2 is SVGEGT. V was clipped by 10 bases and J by 0 bases, with 12 bases between them. Here the CDR3 DNA reads TGTGCCAACAGAACGATAGACCAAGAGACCCAGTACTTC. Protein product: CANRTIDQETQYF.

The chain joins TRBV29-1 to TRBJ2-7; a possible D gene is TRBD1 (6 bases). V was cut by 7 bases and J by 9 bases, with 25 bases left in between. Per germline, CDR1 SQVTM and CDR2 ANQGSEA. This CDR3 is 14 amino acids long. CDR3 loop: CSAGDLTGLHGQYF. DNA for the CDR3: TGCAGCGCCGGAGACTTAACAGGGCTCCACGGGCAGTACTTC.

Concerning this clonotype: Since no conserved phenylalanine or tryptophan closes the CDR3, a read error is the likely cause. The chain employs TRBV11-2 and TRBJ2-2; the D is unclear. V lost 7 bases and J lost 1, with 10 bases in between. The CDR3 runs to 14 residues. In germline, CDR1 is SGHAT, CDR2 FQNNGV. The CDR3 bases are TGTGCCAGCATTTATCAATGGAACACCGGGGAGCTGTTTTCT. It yields the protein CASIYQWNTGELFS.

This clonotype was found a few times. It may be a read error: a sequence one base away is much more abundant. The missing conserved phenylalanine or tryptophan at the end of this CDR3 makes a read error likely. The chain has TRBV10-3 and TRBJ2-3, with 10 bases lining up with TRBD2. From germline, CDR1 is ENHRY and CDR2 SYGVKD. This CDR3 spans 15 amino acids. Trimming took 6 bases from V and 5 from J; bases not matched to a gene: 8. CDR3 region: CAISLAGGGKDTQYY. The CDR3 nucleotides are TGTGCCATCAGCTTAGCGGGAGGAGGAAAAGATACGCAGTATTAT.